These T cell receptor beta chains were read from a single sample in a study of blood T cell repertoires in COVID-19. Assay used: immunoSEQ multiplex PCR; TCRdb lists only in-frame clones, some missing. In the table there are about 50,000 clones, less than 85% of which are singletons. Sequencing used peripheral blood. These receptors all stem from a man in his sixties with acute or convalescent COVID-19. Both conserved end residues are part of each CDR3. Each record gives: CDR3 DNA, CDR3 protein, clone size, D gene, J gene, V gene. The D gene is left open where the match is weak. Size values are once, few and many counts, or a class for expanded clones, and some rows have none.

TGTGCCAGCAGCCCCCCCAGAGACAGGGCGAGTAATTCACCCCTCCACTTT	CASSPPRDRASNSPLHF	-	TRBD1	TRBJ1-6	TRBV11-2
TGTGCCAGCAGTTACGTGGCAAACACTGAAGCTTTCTTT	CASSYVANTEAFF	once	-	TRBJ1-1	TRBV6-2/TRBV6-3
TGTGCCAGCAGGAAAGACAGGGTAATATCACCCCTCCACTTT	CASRKDRVISPLHF	-	TRBD1	TRBJ1-6	TRBV6-5
TGCAGCGTTGAAGATCCTCCCCTCTATGGCTACACCTTC	CSVEDPPLYGYTF	-	-	TRBJ1-2	TRBV29-1
TGTGCCAGCAGCCCTGGGGCGGGGCAGGGCTACGAGCAGTACTTC	CASSPGAGQGYEQYF	-	-	TRBJ2-7	TRBV7-2
TGTGCCAGCAGTATGGGGGGAGGGCTCACAGATACGCAGTATTTT	CASSMGGGLTDTQYF	-	TRBD2	TRBJ2-3	TRBV6-5
TGTGCCAGCAGCGTAGCTCCAGGGAACTATGGCTACACCTTC	CASSVAPGNYGYTF	-	-	TRBJ1-2	TRBV9
TGTGCCAGCAGCTTAAGCGATACCGGACTCGGCTATGGCTACACCTTC	CASSLSDTGLGYGYTF	-	-	TRBJ1-2	TRBV7-8
TGTGCCAGCAGTGACGCGTTACACTATGGCTACACCTTC	CASSDALHYGYTF	-	-	TRBJ1-2	TRBV6-4
TGTGCCAGCTCACCATCCTCCGGGTACGAGCAGTACTTC	CASSPSSGYEQYF	-	-	TRBJ2-7	TRBV18
TGTGCCAGTAGTGCGGGTCGAAATCAGCCCCAGCATTTT	CASSAGRNQPQHF	few	-	TRBJ1-5	TRBV19
TGTGCCAGTAGTATAAACAGGGTGTCCTATGGCTACACCTTC	CASSINRVSYGYTF	-	-	TRBJ1-2	TRBV19
TGTGCCAGCAGTCGGGGGACCATGGGAGGCTATGGCTACACCTTC	CASSRGTMGGYGYTF	-	-	TRBJ1-2	TRBV6-5
TGTGCCGTAAGCTCCGGGAATGAAAAACTGTTTTTT	CAVSSGNEKLFF	-	-	TRBJ1-4	TRBV5-4
TGCGCCAGCAGCTATACAGGGATAGAGACCCAGTACTTC	CASSYTGIETQYF	-	-	TRBJ2-5	TRBV5-1
TGTGCCAGCAGCGAGACAGGGGGGAACTATGGCTACACCTTC	CASSETGGNYGYTF	-	TRBD1	TRBJ1-2	TRBV6-2/TRBV6-3
TGTGCCAGCAGCCCAGGGGACCTATTGGAGCAGTACTTC	CASSPGDLLEQYF	-	-	TRBJ2-7	TRBV9
TGTGCCAGCAAACAGGGTAACGCTGAAGCTTTCTTT	CASKQGNAEAFF	-	-	TRBJ1-1	TRBV12-3/TRBV12-4
TGTGCCAGCAGCCTAACAGCGAACACTGAAGCTTTCTTT	CASSLTANTEAFF	-	-	TRBJ1-1	TRBV14
TGCGCCAGCAGCCCTGACAGTACTAGCACAGATACGCAGTATTTT	CASSPDSTSTDTQYF	-	-	TRBJ2-3	TRBV4-1
TGTGCCACCAGCAGAGATCTGAGTGGCTACACCTTC	CATSRDLSGYTF	-	-	TRBJ1-2	TRBV15
TGTGCCTGGAGTTCTATGACAGGCAGCTCCTACAATGAGCAGTTCTTC	CAWSSMTGSSYNEQFF	-	-	TRBJ2-1	TRBV30
TGCAGTGCTAGTATCCGGGACAGGGGGCTTTACGAGCAGTACTTC	CSASIRDRGLYEQYF	-	TRBD1	TRBJ2-7	TRBV20-1
TGTGCCAGCAGTTATCGGACATCCACTAACTATGGCTACACCTTC	CASSYRTSTNYGYTF	-	-	TRBJ1-2	TRBV6-5
TGTGCCAGCAGGACCACAGGGTTTGGGGCGGGTGGCTACACCTTC	CASRTTGFGAGGYTF	-	-	TRBJ1-2	TRBV27
TGCAGCGTTGAAGACAGATTATTGAAAGGCTACACCTTC	CSVEDRLLKGYTF	once	-	TRBJ1-2	TRBV29-1
TGTGCCATCAGTGCCGCTGACAGGGAGAAGGGCTACACCTTC	CAISAADREKGYTF	-	TRBD1	TRBJ1-2	TRBV10-3
TGTGCCAGCAGCGACAGGATCTACTATGGCTACACCTTC	CASSDRIYYGYTF	-	-	TRBJ1-2	TRBV6-5
TGTGCCAGCTCCTATGGGACAGGGGGTGAATCACCCCTCCACTTT	CASSYGTGGESPLHF	-	TRBD1	TRBJ1-6	TRBV18
TGTGCCAGCAGAAGGACACTCATGAACACTGAAGCTTTCTTT	CASRRTLMNTEAFF	-	-	TRBJ1-1	TRBV2
TGTGCCAGCTCACCACCAGCAGGGAACAATTCACCCCTCCACTTT	CASSPPAGNNSPLHF	-	-	TRBJ1-6	TRBV18
TGTGCCAGCAGCCTGGGACAGGGGGGAACTAATGAAAAACTGTTTTTT	CASSLGQGGTNEKLFF	-	TRBD1	TRBJ1-4	TRBV5-6
TGTGCCAGCAGTTTAATAGGGACACGGAACACTGAAGCTTTCTTT	CASSLIGTRNTEAFF	-	-	TRBJ1-1	TRBV28
TGTGCCAGTAGAACCGGGACAGCTGCCGAAGCTTTCTTT	CASRTGTAAEAFF	-	TRBD1	TRBJ1-1	TRBV19
TGTGCCTGGAGTGTAGTCCCACCCGGGGAAAAACTGTTTTTT	CAWSVVPPGEKLFF	-	-	TRBJ1-4	TRBV30
TGTGCCACCAGTGTCGGGGAAGACTACTATGGCTACACCTTC	CATSVGEDYYGYTF	few	-	TRBJ1-2	TRBV24-1
TGCGCCAGCAGCCAAGACCCACTCGACTATGGCTACACCTTC	CASSQDPLDYGYTF	-	-	TRBJ1-2	TRBV4-3
TGTGCCAGCAGTTTAGCGGGGGGGTCCGCACCTGGCTACGAGCAGTACTTC	CASSLAGGSAPGYEQYF	-	TRBD2	TRBJ2-7	TRBV27
TGTGCCAGCAGCCAAGGGAGAAGGGGAAGACCGAACTCTGGAAACACCATATATTTT	CASSQGRRGRPNSGNTIYF	once	-	TRBJ1-3	TRBV3-1/TRBV3-2
TGTGCCAGCAGTGAAGCAGGGCAGGGGACCGCTGGCTACACCTTC	CASSEAGQGTAGYTF	-	-	TRBJ1-2	TRBV2
TGTGCCAGCAGCTTAACTAGCGGGGCAAGCACAGATACGCAGTATTTT	CASSLTSGASTDTQYF	-	TRBD2	TRBJ2-3	TRBV7-3
TGCGCCAGCAGCCAAGACCACAGGAGCACAGATACGCAGTATTTT	CASSQDHRSTDTQYF	-	-	TRBJ2-3	TRBV4-3
TGTGCCAGCAGGGACTTAGTAACAACTAATGAAAAACTGTTTTTT	CASRDLVTTNEKLFF	-	-	TRBJ1-4	TRBV2